This T cell receptor (beta chain) was sequenced for a study of cytomegalovirus exposure and HLA in healthy donors. Healthy donors of bone marrow made up the group. Notes on this clone: The antigen is not known.

General observations from the study: Associated with cytomegalovirus, according to the listing, were 150 to 200 TCR beta chains.

Trimming took off 0 bases at V and 4 bases at J, with 12 bases between the two ends. The CDR3 is made up of 15 amino acids. The germline gives CDR1 SGHRS, CDR2 YFSETQ. The PCR employed 60 Vbeta primers together with 13 Jbeta primers. The assay was immunoSEQ multiplex PCR, and TCRdb's table has in-frame clones only and misses some. The data contain 140,000 or so clones, 70% of them seen just once; the ten biggest clones take up 1.5% to 2%. This sequence joins TRBV5-1 and TRBJ2-3, with D perhaps TRBD2 (5 bases). Specimen: PBMCs. The clonotype comes from a woman aged 25 to 45 in good health and CMV-seronegative. CDR3 loop: CASSLGELRADTQYF. In DNA, the CDR3 is TGCGCCAGCAGCTTGGGGGAATTGAGGGCAGATACGCAGTATTTT.